These T cell receptor beta chains were read from a single sample in a study of vaccination and CD4 T cells after COVID-19. TCRdb analysed the PCR reads with MiXCR anew, one entry per CDR3 protein. The sample has tens of thousands of distinct CDR3 sequences, 50% seen once. The specimen was CD4+ T cells from blood, collected about 7 months after SARS-CoV-2 vaccination. The receptors were gathered from a human donor who had recovered from COVID-19. CDR3s include the opening cysteine and the closing phenylalanine or tryptophan. D genes are given only for firm matches. Clone size is shown for a subset of rows, as once, few, many or a class of expanded clone.

V,J,size,D,DNA,CDR3
TRBV20-1,TRBJ2-7,few,TRBD1,TGCAGTGCTCCTCGACAGGGGTACGAGCAGTACTTC,CSAPRQGYEQYF
TRBV7-2,TRBJ2-7,few,-,TGTGCCAGCAGCCGACTTCACTACGAGCAGTACTTC,CASSRLHYEQYF
TRBV20-1,TRBJ2-5,-,TRBD2,TGCAGTGCTAGAGTCGGGAGGCTACAAGAGACCCAGTACTTC,CSARVGRLQETQYF
TRBV5-4,TRBJ2-5,once,TRBD1,TGTGCCAGCAGCTCGGTGACAGGGGGCGAGGAGACCCAGTACTTC,CASSSVTGGEETQYF
TRBV12-3/TRBV12-4,TRBJ2-7,-,TRBD2,TGTGCCAGCAGTTTGGGACTAGCGGGAGGGGAGCAGTACTTC,CASSLGLAGGEQYF
TRBV7-9,TRBJ2-7,-,TRBD1,TGTGCCAGCAGCGGCCGCGACAGGGCCGTCATAAACGAGCAGTACTTC,CASSGRDRAVINEQYF
TRBV6-1,TRBJ2-5,few,TRBD2,TGTGCCAGCAGTGGCGCCTGGTGGGGGGGACCCCAAGAGACCCAGTACTTC,CASSGAWWGGPQETQYF
TRBV6-5,TRBJ2-5,-,-,TGTGCCAGCAGTTACCCCGGGCGGGGTGGCCAGAAGACCCAGTACTTC,CASSYPGRGGQKTQYF
TRBV20-1,TRBJ2-7,-,TRBD1,TGCAGCCCGACAGGGGGGGGATACGAGCAGTACTTC,CSPTGGGYEQYF
TRBV6-2/TRBV6-3,TRBJ1-5,-,TRBD1,TGTGCCAGCAGTCGAACCGGACAGGGCGCATCGGCCCAGCATTTT,CASSRTGQGASAQHF
TRBV15,TRBJ2-7,few,-,TGTGCCACCAGCAGAGAAGGGGCCTACGAGCAGTACTTC,CATSREGAYEQYF
TRBV5-4,TRBJ2-1,-,-,TGTGCCAGCAGCTCCTGGGTTGGGGAGTTCGATGAGCAGTTCTTC,CASSSWVGEFDEQFF
TRBV28,TRBJ2-7,-,-,TGTGCCACCGCAACGGACTCTCTTGCGGAGACCTACGAGCAGTACTTC,CATATDSLAETYEQYF
TRBV19,TRBJ1-1,-,-,TGTGCCAGTAGTATACGGGCAGGGATGAACACTGAAGCTTTCTTT,CASSIRAGMNTEAFF
TRBV7-6,TRBJ2-1,few,-,TGTGCCAGCAGCTTACTCCAAGTCAGCGGCCAGTTCTTC,CASSLLQVSGQFF
TRBV28,TRBJ2-7,-,TRBD2,TGTGCCAGCAGTTCCTGGAGGACTAGCGTTTACTACGAGCAGTACTTC,CASSSWRTSVYYEQYF
TRBV7-7,TRBJ2-2,-,-,TGTGCCAGCAGCCTCTCCTACACCGGGGAGCTGTTTTTT,CASSLSYTGELFF
TRBV7-9,TRBJ2-1,-,-,TGTGCCAGCAGCGCTTACAATGAGCAGTTCTTC,CASSAYNEQFF
TRBV20-1,TRBJ1-1,-,TRBD1,TGCAGTGCTAGACCCTTGGACAGGGTTAGGACTGAAGCTTTCTTT,CSARPLDRVRTEAFF
TRBV21-1,TRBJ2-1,-,-,TGTGCCAGCAGCAAACAGGGGGTAAGCTCCTACAATGAGCAGTTCTTC,CASSKQGVSSYNEQFF
TRBV25-1,TRBJ1-6,-,-,TGTGCCAACCTCCTAGGGACGGTAAATAATTCACCCCTCCACTTT,CANLLGTVNNSPLHF
TRBV6-5,TRBJ2-7,-,-,TGTGCCAGCAGTGACAGACCGTACTCCTACGAGCAGTACTTC,CASSDRPYSYEQYF
TRBV20-1,TRBJ2-1,few,-,TGCAGTGCTAGAGCGGTCGCTTCGGTGGTCAATGAGCAGTTCTTC,CSARAVASVVNEQFF
TRBV29-1,TRBJ2-7,once,-,TGCAGCGTTCCGGTACCGGGACCGCGCTCCTACGAGCAGTACTTC,CSVPVPGPRSYEQYF
TRBV24-1,TRBJ2-3,few,-,TGTGCCACCGTGGACACAGTCACAGATACGCAGTATTTT,CATVDTVTDTQYF
TRBV28,TRBJ2-2,-,TRBD2,TGTGCCAGCAGGTCTGCCCTAGCGGGAGACACCGGGGAGCTGTTTTTT,CASRSALAGDTGELFF
TRBV19,TRBJ1-5,-,TRBD1,TGTGCCAGTAGTATTACAGGGGGAGGCAATCAGCCCCAGCATTTT,CASSITGGGNQPQHF
TRBV28,TRBJ2-6,-,TRBD1,TGTGCCAGCAGTTGGACAGGGCGGGCCAACGTCCTGACTTTC,CASSWTGRANVLTF
TRBV7-9,TRBJ1-1,-,-,TGTGCCAGCAGCCTTACACCCAGCAATGGAAACACTGAAGCTTTCTTT,CASSLTPSNGNTEAFF
TRBV7-2,TRBJ2-1,-,-,TGTGCCAGCAGCTATGGGACCGTCAATGAGCAGTTCTTC,CASSYGTVNEQFF
TRBV20-1,TRBJ2-7,-,TRBD1,TGCAGTGCAGTAGGCTCACTAAGGACAGGGCCCGGCTACGAGCAGTACTTC,CSAVGSLRTGPGYEQYF
TRBV12-3/TRBV12-4,TRBJ1-1,once,TRBD1,TGTGCCAGCAGTTTAACAGGGGGCTGGACTGAAGCTTTCTTT,CASSLTGGWTEAFF
TRBV6-4,TRBJ2-2,-,TRBD1,TGTGCCAGCAGTGAAGGACAGGGAAACACCGGGGAGCTGTTTTTT,CASSEGQGNTGELFF
TRBV20-1,TRBJ2-5,-,-,TGCAGTGCTAGAGATTGGAGGGGGGTTACGACCCAGTACTTC,CSARDWRGVTTQYF
TRBV20-1,TRBJ2-3,-,TRBD2,TGCAGTGCTAGAGGCGACGGGACTAGCGGAGGCACAGATACGCAGTATTTT,CSARGDGTSGGTDTQYF
TRBV4-1,TRBJ1-2,-,-,TGCGCCAGCAGCCAAGTTCATCCAGGGCTTACTCGTGGCTACACCTTC,CASSQVHPGLTRGYTF
TRBV2,TRBJ2-7,-,-,TGTGCCAGCACTAGAGGTCGGACCTACGAGCAGTACTTC,CASTRGRTYEQYF
TRBV21-1,TRBJ1-1,-,-,TGTGCCAGCAGCAAATCCCAAGTCCTGTGGGAGGCCACTGAAGCTTTCTTT,CASSKSQVLWEATEAFF
TRBV6-5,TRBJ2-2,-,-,TGTGCCAGCAGTTACTTGATAAACACCGGGGAGCTGTTTTTT,CASSYLINTGELFF
TRBV15,TRBJ1-6,-,-,TGTGCCACCAGCAGACGTAGACAGAATTCACCCCTCCACTTT,CATSRRRQNSPLHF
TRBV19,TRBJ1-2,-,TRBD1,TGTGCCAGTAGTATAGGGACAGGGACCTCTCTGGCTACGGGTGGCTACACCTTC,CASSIGTGTSLATGGYTF
TRBV7-2,TRBJ2-3,few,-,TGTGCCAGCAGCTCTTATGGTGATACGCAGTATTTT,CASSSYGDTQYF
TRBV20-1,TRBJ2-1,-,TRBD2,TGCAGTGCACGGACTAGCGGGAGTCATTCCCCCAGCTCCTACAATGAGCAGTTCTTC,CSARTSGSHSPSSYNEQFF
TRBV6-1,TRBJ1-4,-,-,TGTGCCAGCAGTGAGCCCCAGGGGATGTGGGAAAAACTGTTTTTT,CASSEPQGMWEKLFF
TRBV28,TRBJ2-7,-,-,TGTGCCAGCAGTTTAGTAGAACGCGAGCAGTACTTC,CASSLVEREQYF
TRBV10-3,TRBJ2-1,few,-,TGTGCCATCCGAACCCCCACAGGGCGCTCCAATGAGCAGTTCTTC,CAIRTPTGRSNEQFF
TRBV7-9,TRBJ2-7,few,TRBD1,TGTGCCAGCAGCTTAGGGGGACAGATCTACGAGCAGTACTTC,CASSLGGQIYEQYF
TRBV15,TRBJ2-7,few,-,TGTGCCACCAGCCGAGGATCCTACGAGCAGTACTTC,CATSRGSYEQYF
TRBV27,TRBJ2-3,-,-,TGTGCCAGCAGTTCGGCTGGCCTCCCGGCAGATACGCAGTATTTT,CASSSAGLPADTQYF